This T cell receptor (beta chain) was captured in a study of blood T cell repertoires in COVID-19. Study information: From the United States, Italy and Spain came samples of acute and convalescent COVID-19. T cells, B-cell-depleted T cells, or PBMCs provided the cDNA or gDNA that served as material.

Germline V lookup: CDR1 SGHRS, CDR2 YFSETQ. Between the trimmed V and J ends, which lost 2 bases and 2 bases, there was a span of 7 bases. CDR3 size: 14 residues. TCRdb's copy holds only in-frame clones and misses some; the assay was immunoSEQ multiplex PCR. The data show about 99,000 clones, about 91% seen once. The chain recombines TRBV5-1 with TRBJ2-2, with a weak D call TRBD2 (5 bases). The sequencing sample was made of peripheral blood. The sequence was collected from a human donor in a cohort sampled during active COVID-19. This CDR3 reads CASSFGDNTGELFF. The CDR3 DNA reads TGCGCCAGCAGCTTCGGGGATAACACCGGGGAGCTGTTTTTT. Complete variable domain (other parts from reference TRBV5-1 and TRBJ2-2): KAGVTQTPRYLIKTRGQQVTLSCSPISGHRSVSWYQQTPGQGLQFLFEYFSETQRNKGNFPGRFSGRQFSNSRSEMNVSTLELGDSALYLCASSFGDNTGELFFGEGSRLTVL.